This is a list of T cell receptor beta chains from one sample in a study of cytomegalovirus exposure and HLA in healthy donors. Sequencing was performed with immunoSEQ multiplex PCR; in TCRdb, only in-frame clones are kept and a portion is missing. The table lists approximately 140,000 clones, roughly 79% of them singletons. Sample: PBMCs. The receptors derive from a woman aged 45-65 years in good health and CMV-seronegative. Both conserved end residues are part of each CDR3. Where a row states a size, it is once, few, many or the class of an expanded clone; other rows omit it.

v_gene | abundance | CDR3aa
TRBV4-3 | NA | CASSPSQGGGEKLFF
TRBV19 | NA | CASSIAGHTQYF
TRBV19 | NA | CPLTGGSYNEQFF
TRBV27 | NA | CASSRTGGVEQYF
TRBV29-1 | once | CSVAQGIGSTEAFF
TRBV10-2 | NA | CASRGSGADTQYF
TRBV7-7 | NA | CASSPGLAGEETQYF
TRBV30 | NA | CAWSLGRLDKNIQYF
TRBV9 | NA | CASSVQASGSWAGELFF
TRBV27 | NA | CASSLAGNEQFF
TRBV9 | NA | CASSVGPNQETQYF
TRBV5-1 | NA | CASSRYSGGSYNEQFF